This T cell receptor beta chain is from a study of cytomegalovirus exposure and HLA in healthy donors. Study in general: Under 85% of several hundred genotyped donors fell in the Caucasian-associated ancestry cluster. General study results and limits: A later analysis, which compared TCR beta chains of equal frequency, found the HLA-associated ones more clonally expanded.

Remarks on this clone: Its matching antigen is unknown.

The PCR used 60 Vbeta and 13 Jbeta primers. Produced via immunoSEQ multiplex PCR; TCRdb's table is partial and in-frame only. The data show about 180,000 clones, with under 80% seen just once and roughly 2.5% held by the top ten. CDR3 length: 14 amino acids. Germline loops: CDR1 MNHEY, CDR2 SMNVEV (reference sequence). Between the trimmed V and J ends, which lost 5 bases and 1 base, there was a span of 11 bases. The material sequenced was PBMCs. This rearrangement joins TRBV27 to TRBJ1-2, with a tentative D call TRBD1 (6 bases). The TCR originated in a woman aged 30 to 39 in good health and CMV-seropositive. CDR3 DNA sequence: TGTGCCAGCAGTCCACAGGGATTTAACTATGGCTACACCTTC. Protein: CASSPQGFNYGYTF.